The 10 T cell receptor beta chains below come from one sample, sequenced in a study of metastatic and nonmetastatic thyroid tumors. TCRdb re-analyzed the PCR reads using MiXCR. The table has some 9,000 clones, roughly a third seen once. Nobody among the patients had been given any treatment before thyroid surgery. Sequenced: tumor tissue. All receptors derive from a female donor with papillary thyroid cancer or a benign thyroid nodule (not recorded which). Some clones in this sample may be carry-over from other donors' samples.

CDR3 DNA sequence: TGTGCCAGCAGTGAAGCTCGCCTTGGACAGGTTCCTCACGAGCAGTACTTC. Translated, it gives CASSEARLGQVPHEQYF. The chain carries TRBV6-1 and TRBJ2-7; 7 bases fit TRBD1. Germline lookup yields CDR1 MNHNS and CDR2 SASEGT. With 0 bases clipped from V and 5 bases from J, the junction kept 13 bases outside the gene matches. The CDR3 loop spans 17 amino acids.

This clone was found once. The chain recombines TRBV30 with TRBJ2-1, with D unresolved. This CDR3 has 12 residues. Germline loops: CDR1 GTSNPN, CDR2 SVGIG (reference sequence). The V gene lost 2 bases and the J gene lost 4 bases, with 6 bases spanning the gap. The CDR3 coding sequence is TGTGCCTGGAGTTTGCCGTACAATGAGCAGTTCTTC. Protein sequence: CAWSLPYNEQFF. The variable domain in full, completed from reference TRBV30 and TRBJ2-1, reads SQTIHQWPATLVQPVGSPLSLECTVEGTSNPNLYWYRQAAGRGLQLLFYSVGIGQISSEVPQNLSASRPQDRQFILSSKKLLLSDSGFYLCAWSLPYNEQFFGPGTRLTVL.

V and J are TRBV11-1 and TRBJ2-2, with 8 bases that match TRBD2. V gave up 7 bases and J gave up 3 bases; unmatched junction bases: 13. This CDR3 has 17 residues. CDR1 SGHAT and CDR2 FQDESV come from the germline V gene (reference sequence). The CDR3 bases are TGTGCCAGCAACTGGGGGGAGACTAGCGCCTACACCGGGGAGCTGTTTTTT. Its protein is CASNWGETSAYTGELFF. Supplemented by reference TRBV11-1 and TRBJ2-2, the full variable domain reads EAEVAQSPRYKITEKSQAVAFWCDPISGHATLYWYRQILGQGPELLVQFQDESVVDDSQLPKDRFSAERLKGVDSTLKIQPAELGDSAMYLCASNWGETSAYTGELFFGEGSRLTVL.

By frequency in the sample, this clone is medium-sized. The gene calls are TRBV20-1 and TRBJ1-5; D call uncertain. V lost 3 bases and J lost 5, with 20 bases in between. The CDR3 runs to 16 residues. From germline, CDR1 is DFQATT and CDR2 SNEGSKA (reference sequence). CDR3 nucleotides: TGCAGTGCTAGGCCTGGGAGAGGGAGAAGGGATCAGCCCCAGCATTTT. This gives the protein CSARPGRGRRDQPQHF.

CDR3 sequence (DNA): TGTGCCAGCAGAAGCAGGGGGGCCACCAACACTGAAGCTTTCTTT. This gives the protein CASRSRGATNTEAFF. The chain couples TRBV6-1 to TRBJ1-1; 7 nucleotides agree with TRBD1. CDR1 and CDR2 (germline): MNHNS, SASEGT. The CDR3 covers 15 residues. Losses at the gene ends were 6 bases for V and 2 bases for J; bases not matched to a gene: 9.

In its sample, this clone was seen many times. One junction end does not reproduce the germline sequence, and a read error may be involved. The J gene is TRBJ2-2, the V gene TRBV7-2; perhaps TRBD2 as D (5 bases). CDR3 length: 17 amino acids. CDR1 is SGHTA and CDR2 is FQGNSA in the germline V gene. CDR3 coding DNA: TGTGCCAGCACCCGGTACGCGGGCCTATCGAACGCCGGGGAGCTGTTTTTT. It yields the protein CASTRYAGLSNAGELFF.

This clone is categorized as medium-sized. This rearrangement joins TRBV6-1 to TRBJ2-7; TRBD1 agrees at 9 bases. Germline CDR1 reads MNHNS; CDR2 reads SASEGT. The length of the CDR3 is 15 residues. The V gene end was trimmed by 6 bases and the J gene end by 0 bases; junction bases not matched to a gene: 6. The CDR3 spells CASSQGGQGSYEQYF. The CDR3 region has the DNA TGTGCCAGCAGCCAAGGGGGACAGGGCTCCTACGAGCAGTACTTC.

This clone was recorded at least ten times. This sequence joins TRBV7-9 and TRBJ2-4; TRBD2 might be the D (6 bases). This CDR3 has 16 amino acids. Germline values: CDR1 SEHNR, CDR2 FQNEAQ (reference sequence). V was pared by 4 bases and J by 6 bases, with 19 bases between. The CDR3 DNA is TGTGCCAGCAGCTCCGATTTGACTAGGGCTCGAAACATTCAGTACTTC. It translates to CASSSDLTRARNIQYF.

The chain recombines TRBV30 with TRBJ1-4; 7 bases are a match to TRBD1. Germline-derived CDR1 and CDR2 are GTSNPN and SVGIG (reference sequence). The CDR3 runs to 12 residues. The junction had 3 bases not matched to a gene; V was cut back by 3 bases and J by 8 bases. The CDR3, as DNA: TGTGCCTGGAGAAAGGGGGCGGAAAAACTGTTTTTT. Protein product: CAWRKGAEKLFF.

Ten or more counts support this clone. This sequence joins TRBV29-1 and TRBJ2-5; 7 bases align to TRBD1. After removal of 2 bases from V and 5 bases from J, the junction contained 11 bases not matched to a gene. Germline CDR1 and CDR2: SQVTM and ANQGSEA. The CDR3 is 15 residues long. In DNA form, the CDR3 reads TGCAGCGTTGAACCGGAGAGGGGGCGAGGTGAGACCCAGTACTTC. Translated: CSVEPERGRGETQYF.